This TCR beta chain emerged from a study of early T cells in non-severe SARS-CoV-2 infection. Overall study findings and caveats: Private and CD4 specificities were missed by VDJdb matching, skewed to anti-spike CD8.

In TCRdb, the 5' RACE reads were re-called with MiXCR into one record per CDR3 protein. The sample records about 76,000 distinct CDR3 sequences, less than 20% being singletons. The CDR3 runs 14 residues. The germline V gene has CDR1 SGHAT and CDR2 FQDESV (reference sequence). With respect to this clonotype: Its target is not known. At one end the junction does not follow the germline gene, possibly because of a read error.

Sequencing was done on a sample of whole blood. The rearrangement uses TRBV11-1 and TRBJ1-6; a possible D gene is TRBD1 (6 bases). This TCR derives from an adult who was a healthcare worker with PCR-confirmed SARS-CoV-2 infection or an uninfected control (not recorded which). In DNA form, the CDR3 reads TGTGCCAGCAGCGTACAGGGTGTCAATTCACCCCACCACTTT. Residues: CASSVQGVNSPHHF.